Presented here are 3 T cell receptor beta chains from one specimen sequenced in a study of naive and memory T cell subsets (dated by TCRdb to about 2017). Library prep was done by UMI-ligation and nested PCR. Sequencing used an Illumina MiSeq. The ligated cDNA was amplified by four rounds of PCR, in which nested alpha and beta constant region primers were used together with the SP2 primer. TCRdb trimmed public reads at Q25 via fastp, called clones via MiXCR and kept in-frame beta chains. Under each unique CDR3 protein, matching rows form one entry showing the most common genes and DNA. The table for this sample lists more than 25,000 distinct CDR3 sequences; 5.2% of them were counted only once. The ten most abundant clones make up 6% to 9.5% of the sample. Using 3' ligation of a UMI-containing oligonucleotide to TCR cDNA, the study laid out a robust and sensitive protocol to amplify, sequence and analyze TCRs.

Sequencing was carried out using blood. The receptor source for this set is an adult in good health.

In its sample, this clonotype was seen many times. The chain links TRBV10-3 to TRBJ1-2, with a tentative D call TRBD1 (5 bases). The CDR3 is made up of 12 amino acids. Per the germline V gene, CDR1 is ENHRY and CDR2 is SYGVKD. V was cut by 4 bases and J by 6 bases, with 9 bases left in between. In DNA form, the CDR3 reads TGTGCCATCAGTGGTAGAGGGGATGGCTACACCTTC. This encodes CAISGRGDGYTF.

This clonotype appeared many times. The chain couples TRBV28 to TRBJ1-1, with D possibly matching TRBD1 (5 bases). This CDR3 contains 12 residues. Trimming left V 7 bases short and J 12 bases short, with 18 bases between. Germline assignment: CDR1 MDHEN and CDR2 SYDVKM. CDR3 nucleotide sequence: TGTGCCAGCATCATGGGGGACGGGAGGACTTTCTTT. Protein product: CASIMGDGRTFF.

There are many counts of this clonotype. V gene TRBV12-3 or TRBV12-4 combines with J gene TRBJ2-1; 9 bases fit TRBD2. The V segment lost 3 bases and the J segment 6 bases; nucleotides outside the gene matches: 3. The CDR3 spans 14 residues. The CDR3 sequence is CASSLLAGANEQFF. The CDR3 DNA reads as TGTGCCAGCAGTTTGTTAGCGGGAGCCAATGAGCAGTTCTTC.